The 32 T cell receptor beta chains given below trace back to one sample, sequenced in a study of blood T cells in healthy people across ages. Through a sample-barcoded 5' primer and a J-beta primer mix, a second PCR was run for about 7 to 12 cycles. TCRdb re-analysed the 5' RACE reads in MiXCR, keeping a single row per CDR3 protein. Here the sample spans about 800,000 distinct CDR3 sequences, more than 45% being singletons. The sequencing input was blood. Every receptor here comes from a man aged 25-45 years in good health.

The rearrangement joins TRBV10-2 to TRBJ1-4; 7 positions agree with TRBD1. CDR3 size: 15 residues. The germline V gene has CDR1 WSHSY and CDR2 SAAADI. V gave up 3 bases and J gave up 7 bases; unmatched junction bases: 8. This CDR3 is CASSDHRGDGEKLFF. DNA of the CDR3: TGCGCCAGCAGTGACCACAGGGGAGATGGTGAAAAACTGTTTTTT.

The CDR3 bases are TGTGCCATCAGTTCTTATGGGGAGACCCAGTACTTC. Translation gives CAISSYGETQYF. The rearrangement links TRBV10-3 to TRBJ2-5; no reliable D call. Germline lookup yields CDR1 ENHRY and CDR2 SYGVKD. V lost 5 bases and J 5 bases, leaving 9 bases between the germline ends. This CDR3 contains 12 residues.

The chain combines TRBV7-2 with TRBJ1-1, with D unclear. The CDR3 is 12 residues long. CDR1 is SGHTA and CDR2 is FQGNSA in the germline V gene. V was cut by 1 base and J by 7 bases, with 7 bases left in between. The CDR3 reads CASSLGGVEAFF. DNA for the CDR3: TGTGCCAGCAGCTTAGGGGGTGTTGAAGCTTTCTTT.

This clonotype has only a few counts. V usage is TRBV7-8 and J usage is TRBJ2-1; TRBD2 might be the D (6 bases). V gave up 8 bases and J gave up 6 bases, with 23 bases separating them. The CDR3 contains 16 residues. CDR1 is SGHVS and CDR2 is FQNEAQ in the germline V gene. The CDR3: CASRSPTGVGSNEQFF. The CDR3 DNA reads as TGTGCCAGCCGATCCCCTACGGGAGTGGGATCCAATGAGCAGTTCTTC.

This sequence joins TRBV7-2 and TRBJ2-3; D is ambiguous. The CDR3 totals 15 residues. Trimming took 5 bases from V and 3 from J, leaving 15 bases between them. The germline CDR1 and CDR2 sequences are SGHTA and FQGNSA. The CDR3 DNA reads TGTGCCAGCAGCCCCACGTTTGCACCTACAGATACGCAGTATTTT. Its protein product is CASSPTFAPTDTQYF.

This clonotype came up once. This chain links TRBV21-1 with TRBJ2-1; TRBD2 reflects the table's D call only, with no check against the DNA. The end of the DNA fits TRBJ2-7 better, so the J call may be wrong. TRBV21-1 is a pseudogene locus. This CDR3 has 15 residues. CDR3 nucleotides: TGTGCCAGCAGCCACCTAGCGGGGGAAGCCTACGAGCAGTACTTC. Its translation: CASSHLAGEAYEQYF.

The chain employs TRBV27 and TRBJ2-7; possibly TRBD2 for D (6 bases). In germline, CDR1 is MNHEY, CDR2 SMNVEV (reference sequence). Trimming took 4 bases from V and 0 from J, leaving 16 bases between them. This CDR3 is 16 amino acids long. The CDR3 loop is CASSSPAGGASYEQYF. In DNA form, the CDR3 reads TGTGCCAGCAGTTCCCCCGCCGGGGGAGCCTCCTACGAGCAGTACTTC.

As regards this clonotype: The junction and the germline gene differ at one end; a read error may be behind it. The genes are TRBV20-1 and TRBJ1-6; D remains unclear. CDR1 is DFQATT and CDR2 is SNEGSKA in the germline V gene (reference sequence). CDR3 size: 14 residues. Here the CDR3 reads CGARMDSYNSPLHF. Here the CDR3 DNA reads TGCGGTGCTAGGATGGACTCCTATAATTCACCCCTCCACTTT.

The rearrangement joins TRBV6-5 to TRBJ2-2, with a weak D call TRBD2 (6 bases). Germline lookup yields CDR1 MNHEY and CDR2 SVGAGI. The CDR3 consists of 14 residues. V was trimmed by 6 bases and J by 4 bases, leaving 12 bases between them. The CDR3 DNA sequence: TGTGCCAGCAGCCCCCGGGGAGGCACCGGGGAGCTGTTTTTT. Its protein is CASSPRGGTGELFF.

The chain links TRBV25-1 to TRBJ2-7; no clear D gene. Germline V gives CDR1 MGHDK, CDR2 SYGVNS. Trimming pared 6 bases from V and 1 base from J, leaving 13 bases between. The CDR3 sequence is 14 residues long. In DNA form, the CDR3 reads TGTGCCAGCAGGGGAACTCTGCGTTCCTACGAGCAGTACTTC. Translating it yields CASRGTLRSYEQYF.

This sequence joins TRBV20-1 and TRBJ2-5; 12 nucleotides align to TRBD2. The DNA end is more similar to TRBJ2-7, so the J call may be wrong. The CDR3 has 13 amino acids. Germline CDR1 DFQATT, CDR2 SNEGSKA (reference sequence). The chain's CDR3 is CSGTSGVAYEQYF. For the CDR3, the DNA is TGCAGTGGGACTAGCGGGGTTGCCTACGAGCAGTACTTC.

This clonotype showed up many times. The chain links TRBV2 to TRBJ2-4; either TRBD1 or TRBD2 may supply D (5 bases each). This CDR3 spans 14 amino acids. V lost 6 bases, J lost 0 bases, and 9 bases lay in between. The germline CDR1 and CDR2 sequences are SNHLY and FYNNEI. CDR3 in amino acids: CASRDGTAKNIQYF. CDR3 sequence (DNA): TGTGCCAGCAGGGATGGGACAGCCAAAAACATTCAGTACTTC.

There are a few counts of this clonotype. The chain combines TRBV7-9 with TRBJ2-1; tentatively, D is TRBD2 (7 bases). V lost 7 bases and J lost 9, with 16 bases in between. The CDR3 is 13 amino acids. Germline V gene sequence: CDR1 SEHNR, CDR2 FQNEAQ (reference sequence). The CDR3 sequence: CASTPGEGSEQFF. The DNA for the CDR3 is TGTGCCAGCACACCAGGGGAGGGCAGTGAGCAGTTCTTC.

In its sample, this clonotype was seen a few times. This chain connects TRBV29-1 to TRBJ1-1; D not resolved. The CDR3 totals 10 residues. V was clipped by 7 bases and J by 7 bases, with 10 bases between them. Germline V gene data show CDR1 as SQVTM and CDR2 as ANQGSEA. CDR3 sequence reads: CSAEWDEAFF. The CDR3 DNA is TGCAGCGCTGAGTGGGATGAAGCTTTCTTT.

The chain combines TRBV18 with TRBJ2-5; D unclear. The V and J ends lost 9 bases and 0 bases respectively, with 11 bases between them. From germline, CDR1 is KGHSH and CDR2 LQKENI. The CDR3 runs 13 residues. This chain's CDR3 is CASNTVYQETQYF. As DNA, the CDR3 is TGTGCCAGTAACACAGTTTACCAAGAGACCCAGTACTTC.

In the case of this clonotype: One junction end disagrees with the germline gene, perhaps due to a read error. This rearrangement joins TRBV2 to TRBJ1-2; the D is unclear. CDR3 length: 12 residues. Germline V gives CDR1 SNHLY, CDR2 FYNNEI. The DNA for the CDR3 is TGCGCCAGCAGTGACAAATTCTATGGCTACACCTTC. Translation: CASSDKFYGYTF.

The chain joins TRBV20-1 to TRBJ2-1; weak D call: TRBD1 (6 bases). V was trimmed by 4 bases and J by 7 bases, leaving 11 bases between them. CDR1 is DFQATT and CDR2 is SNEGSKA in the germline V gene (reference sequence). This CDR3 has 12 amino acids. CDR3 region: CSATLQGNEQFF. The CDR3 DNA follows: TGCAGTGCTACCCTCCAGGGGAATGAGCAGTTCTTC.

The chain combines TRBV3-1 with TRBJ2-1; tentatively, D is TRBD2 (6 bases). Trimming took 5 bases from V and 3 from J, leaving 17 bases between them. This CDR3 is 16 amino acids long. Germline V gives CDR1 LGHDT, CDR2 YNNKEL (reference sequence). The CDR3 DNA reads TGTGCCAGCAGCAAGGGTACGGTGGGACTCTACAATGAGCAGTTCTTC. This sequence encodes CASSKGTVGLYNEQFF.

The CDR3 loop reads CASSRDFDEKLFF. The CDR3 DNA reads TGTGCCAGCAGTCGGGACTTTGATGAAAAACTGTTTTTT. The chain combines TRBV6-6 with TRBJ1-4; weak D call: TRBD1 (5 bases). The CDR3 spans 13 residues. The V gene lost 5 bases and the J gene lost 6 bases, with 10 bases spanning the gap. Per germline, CDR1 MNHNY and CDR2 SVGAGI (reference sequence).

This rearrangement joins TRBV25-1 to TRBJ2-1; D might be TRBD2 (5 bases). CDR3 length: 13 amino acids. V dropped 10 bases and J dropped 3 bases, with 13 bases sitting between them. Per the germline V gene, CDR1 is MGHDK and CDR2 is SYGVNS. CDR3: CATSTGFYNEQFF. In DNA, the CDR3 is TGTGCCACCTCCACGGGGTTCTACAATGAGCAGTTCTTC. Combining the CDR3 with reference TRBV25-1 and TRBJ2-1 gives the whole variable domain EADIYQTPRYLVIGTGKKITLECSQTMGHDKMYWYQQDPGMELHLIHYSYGVNSTEKGDLSSESTVSRIRTEHFPLTLESARPSHTSQYLCATSTGFYNEQFFGPGTRLTVL.

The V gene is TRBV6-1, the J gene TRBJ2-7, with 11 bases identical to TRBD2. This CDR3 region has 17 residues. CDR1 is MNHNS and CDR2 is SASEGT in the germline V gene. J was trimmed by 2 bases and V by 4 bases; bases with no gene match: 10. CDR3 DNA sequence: TGTGCCAGCAGTGCAGGCCTAGCGGGAGGCTTCGCCTACGAGCAGTACTTC. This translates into CASSAGLAGGFAYEQYF.

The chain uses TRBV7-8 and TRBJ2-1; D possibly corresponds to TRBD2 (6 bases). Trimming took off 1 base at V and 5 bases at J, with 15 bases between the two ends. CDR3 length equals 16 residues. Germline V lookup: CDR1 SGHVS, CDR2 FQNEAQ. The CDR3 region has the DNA TGTGCCAGCAGCTTAGGTGAGGGAGGAGGTCACAATGAGCAGTTCTTC. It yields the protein CASSLGEGGGHNEQFF.

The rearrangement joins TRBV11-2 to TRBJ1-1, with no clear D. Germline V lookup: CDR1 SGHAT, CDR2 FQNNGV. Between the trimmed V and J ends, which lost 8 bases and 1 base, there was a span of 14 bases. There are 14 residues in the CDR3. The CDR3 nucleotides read TGTGCCAGCGGGAGGTCGAGGGCGAACACTGAAGCTTTCTTT. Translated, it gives CASGRSRANTEAFF.

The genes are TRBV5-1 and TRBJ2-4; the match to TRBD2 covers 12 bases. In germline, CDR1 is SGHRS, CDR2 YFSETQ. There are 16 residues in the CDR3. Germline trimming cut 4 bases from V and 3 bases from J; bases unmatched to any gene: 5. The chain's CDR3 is CASSSLAGGVKNIQYF. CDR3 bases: TGCGCCAGCAGCAGCCTAGCGGGAGGGGTCAAAAACATTCAGTACTTC.

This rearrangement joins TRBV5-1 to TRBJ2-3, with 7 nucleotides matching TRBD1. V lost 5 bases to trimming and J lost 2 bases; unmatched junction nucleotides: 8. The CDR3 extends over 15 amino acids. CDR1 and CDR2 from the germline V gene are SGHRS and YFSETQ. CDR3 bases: TGCGCCAGCAGGCTTGCACAGGGGACCACAGATACGCAGTATTTT. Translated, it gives CASRLAQGTTDTQYF.

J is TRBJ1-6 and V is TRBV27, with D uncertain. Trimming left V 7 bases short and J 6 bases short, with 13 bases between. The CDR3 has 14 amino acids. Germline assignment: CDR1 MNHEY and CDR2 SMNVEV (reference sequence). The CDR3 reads CASMTRKANSPLHF. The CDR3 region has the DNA TGTGCCAGCATGACCCGGAAGGCTAATTCACCCCTCCACTTT.

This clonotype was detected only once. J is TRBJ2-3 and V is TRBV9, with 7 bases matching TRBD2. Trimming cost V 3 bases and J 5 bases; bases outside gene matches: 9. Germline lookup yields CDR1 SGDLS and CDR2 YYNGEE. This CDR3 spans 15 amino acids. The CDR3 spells CASSEEGLSLDTQYF. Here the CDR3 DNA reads TGTGCCAGCAGCGAAGAGGGACTAAGTCTAGATACGCAGTATTTT.

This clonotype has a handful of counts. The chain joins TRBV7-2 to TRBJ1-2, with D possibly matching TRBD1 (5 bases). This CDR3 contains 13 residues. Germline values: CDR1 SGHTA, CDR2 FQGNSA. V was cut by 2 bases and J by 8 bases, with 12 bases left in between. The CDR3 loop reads CASSLPGDRGYTF. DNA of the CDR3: TGTGCCAGCAGCTTACCGGGGGATAGAGGCTACACCTTC.

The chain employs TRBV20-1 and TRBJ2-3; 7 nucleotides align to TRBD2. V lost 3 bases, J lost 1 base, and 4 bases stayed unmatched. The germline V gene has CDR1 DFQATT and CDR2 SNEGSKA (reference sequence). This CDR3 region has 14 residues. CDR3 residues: CSASRLAGTDTQYF. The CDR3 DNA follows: TGCAGTGCTAGTAGGCTAGCGGGCACAGATACGCAGTATTTT.

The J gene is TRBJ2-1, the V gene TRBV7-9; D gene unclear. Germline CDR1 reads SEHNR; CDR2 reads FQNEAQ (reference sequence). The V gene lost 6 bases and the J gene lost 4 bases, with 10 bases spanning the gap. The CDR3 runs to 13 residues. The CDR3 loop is CASSFPGYNEQFF. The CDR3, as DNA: TGTGCCAGCAGTTTTCCTGGTTACAATGAGCAGTTCTTC. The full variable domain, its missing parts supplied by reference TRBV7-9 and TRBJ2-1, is DTGVSQNPRHKITKRGQNVTFRCDPISEHNRLYWYRQTLGQGPEFLTYFQNEAQLEKSRLLSDRFSAERPKGSFSTLEIQRTEQGDSAMYLCASSFPGYNEQFFGPGTRLTVL.

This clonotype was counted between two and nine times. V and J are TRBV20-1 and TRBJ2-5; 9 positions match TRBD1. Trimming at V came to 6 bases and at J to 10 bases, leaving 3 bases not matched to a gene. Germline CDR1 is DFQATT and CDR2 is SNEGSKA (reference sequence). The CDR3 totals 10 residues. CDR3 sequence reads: CSARQGDQYF. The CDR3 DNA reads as TGCAGTGCACGACAGGGGGACCAGTACTTC.

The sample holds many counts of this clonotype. The CDR3 bases are TGTGCCAGCAGTTCGACATCAGGGGGCTACGAGCAGTACTTC. It encodes CASSSTSGGYEQYF. The rearrangement joins TRBV28 to TRBJ2-7; 7 nucleotides match TRBD1. Germline CDR1 MDHEN, CDR2 SYDVKM. The CDR3 is made up of 14 amino acids. The V gene end was trimmed by 4 bases and the J gene end by 3 bases; junction bases not matched to a gene: 6.